This TCR beta chain appears in the sequencing data of a study of T-cell memory formation after mild COVID-19. Study overall: TCR clusters were mostly confined to one donor each.

The CDR3 spans 16 residues. The germline V gene has CDR1 MGHRA and CDR2 YSYEKL. Germline trimming cut 4 bases from V and 7 bases from J; bases unmatched to any gene: 11. MiXCR, applied by TCRdb to the 5' RACE reads, yields one record per CDR3 protein. The sample comprises 80,000 to 90,000 distinct CDR3 sequences, about 23% of which are singletons, and roughly 39% rests with the top ten. The table lists this clonotype with a few counts. This receptor was taken from a man between 18 and 29 years old who had mild COVID-19 (a few samples of this study predate the infection). Cell type and time point are not known. This chain connects TRBV4-1 to TRBJ2-1; TRBD1 matches 9 bases. The sequenced sample was PBMCs or a T cell subset sorted from them (not recorded which). CDR3 region: CASSRLGTGIGNEQFF. The CDR3, as DNA: TGCGCCAGCAGCCGACTAGGGACAGGGATTGGGAATGAGCAGTTCTTC.